This T cell receptor (beta chain) was recovered during a study of blood T cell repertoires in COVID-19. Study background: T cells, B-cell-depleted T cells, or PBMCs supplied cDNA or gDNA.

The assay was immunoSEQ multiplex PCR, and TCRdb's table has in-frame clones only and misses some. The repertoire holds 200,000 to 250,000 clones, with 80% to 90% as singletons. Germline CDR1 is SGHTA and CDR2 is FQGNSA. The CDR3 runs 14 residues. Between the trimmed V and J ends, which lost 5 bases and 3 bases, there was a span of 13 bases. This receptor was obtained from a man younger than 45 with active or convalescent COVID-19. V gene TRBV7-2 combines with J gene TRBJ1-2; no clear D. The sample taken for sequencing was peripheral blood. CDR3 nucleotides: TGTGCCAGCAGCCCGCTCGGAGGACACTATGGCTACACCTTC. Amino acid sequence: CASSPLGGHYGYTF.